This entry features one T cell receptor (beta chain) sequence. Its specific antigen is unknown. No much larger clone exists at a distance of one base, and base qualities are not known. The data were obtained in a study of blood T cell repertoires in COVID-19 (dated by TCRdb to 2020 to 2022). For the study in its entirety: Samples covering the acute and convalescent phases of COVID-19 were provided by collaborators in the United States, Italy and Spain. The prospective study material was composed of cDNA or gDNA derived from T cells, B-cell-depleted T cells, or PBMCs. The dataset comprised deeply sampled blood TCRbeta repertoires from subjects exposed to, actively infected with, or recovered from COVID-19. The repertoires were released in a freely available public database intended as a resource for research on the immune response to SARS-CoV-2. Samples were obtained from the ongoing ImmuneRACE study (first 160 participants) and from roughly 1,300 subjects provided by 6 global collaborators. Sample metadata almost always included a de-identified subject ID, COVID-19 status, age in years and sex. Where HLA class I and class II types were available, the types were taken from metadata supplied by the sample provider, not from assay-based typing. General study outcomes and caveats: Clinical and demographic metadata were provided uncurated, with the amount varying by source and participant.

Whole blood was collected in K2EDTA tubes by collaborating institutions according to the institutions' own protocols. For TCRbeta analysis, collaborators shipped samples as frozen whole blood, isolated PBMCs, or DNA extracted from either of those sample types. The immunoSEQ Assay, a bias-controlled multiplex PCR, was used to amplify TCRbeta CDR3 regions from genomic DNA. The paper's processing steps were these. The number of nucleated cells in each sample was estimated from the amplification of reference gene primers within the assay. Sequence reads were collapsed and filtered to measure the absolute abundance of every unique TCRbeta CDR3 rearrangement. For each sample, productive Simpson clonality was calculated as the square root of Simpson's diversity index over productive rearrangements. Held by TCRdb, this immuneACCESS table contains in-frame sequences only and omits some clones. Under half of the omission traces to an unresolved V gene where checked; the cause of the rest is unknown. For V, J and clone size, that table is used; D and trimming come from the DNA. The sample table shows about 150,000 clones, and roughly 82% are seen once. The ten largest clones add up to about 7% of the sample.

According to the germline V gene, CDR1 reads SGHDT and CDR2 reads YYEEEE. The CDR3 numbers 14 residues from cysteine through phenylalanine. The sequence is cut down to CDR3 DNA, 42 bases in frame from base 1. Ends trimmed: V by 4 bases, J by 11 bases; bases unmatched to a gene: 13. The sample consisted of peripheral blood. This receptor was taken from a woman aged 50 to 60 in a cohort sampled during active or convalescent COVID-19. The rearranged chain carries TRBV5-6 and TRBJ1-1; 8 central bases correspond to TRBD1. CDR3 loop: CASSPGFGQGDAFF. The sequenced DNA: TGTGCCAGCAGCCCGGGTTTCGGACAGGGTGACGCTTTCTTT. Supplemented by the reference TRBV5-6 and TRBJ1-1 proteins around the CDR3, the complete variable domain is DAGVTQSPTHLIKTRGQQVTLRCSPKSGHDTVSWYQQALGQGPQFIFQYYEEEERQRGNFPDRFSGHQFPNYSSELNVNALLLGDSALYLCASSPGFGQGDAFFGQGTRLTVV.